The entry below gives a single T cell receptor (beta chain) sequence along with its context. The sample is drawn from a study of CD8 T cells in Susac syndrome. The authors carried out high-throughput sequencing of TCR beta. They applied it to CD8+ and CD4+ T cells obtained from blood. An amount of RNA that ranged from roughly 0.5 to 1 ug was reverse transcribed with random hexamers. TCRdb analysed the immunoSEQ multiplex PCR reads with MiXCR anew, one entry per CDR3 protein. Altogether roughly 200,000 distinct CDR3 sequences are present, over 90% being singletons, with the ten largest covering around 0.08%. The CDR3 is 14 amino acids. The V gene's germline CDR1 is SQVTM and CDR2 ANQGSEA. Losses at the gene ends were 7 bases for V and 0 bases for J; bases not matched to a gene: 7.

J is TRBJ2-3 and V is TRBV29-1, with 7 bases lining up with TRBD1. This clonotype originated in a human donor with multiple sclerosis. The sequenced sample consisted of CD4+ T cells from PBMCs. Here the CDR3 reads CSGKQGSSTDTQYF. The CDR3 bases are TGCAGCGGTAAACAGGGGTCCAGCACAGATACGCAGTATTTT.